These 16 T cell receptor beta chains were all obtained from the same sample, sequenced in a study of CD8+CD57+ T cells in acquired aplastic anemia. TCR beta VDJ combinations and CDR3 sequences were profiled from genomic DNA. TCRdb reprocessed the reads via MiXCR and lists one record per CDR3 protein. The table includes about 160,000 distinct CDR3 sequences, approximately 40% detected once. Sequenced input: sorted CD4+, CD8+, or CD8+CD57+ T cells (not recorded which) from PBMCs. The receptors come from a human donor in good health.

This clonotype came up many times. One end of the junction does not line up with germline, which may come from a read error. DNA of the CDR3: TGCGCCAGCAGCTTGGGGGGGGGCCAAGAGACCCAGTACTTC. As protein: CASSLGGGQETQYF. The chain combines TRBV7-9 with TRBJ2-5, with 7 positions matching TRBD2. Germline V gene lookup returns CDR1 SEHNR and CDR2 FQNEAQ (reference sequence). The CDR3 spans 14 residues.

Turning to this clonotype: A read error may produce the germline difference seen at one junction end. V is TRBV20-1 and J is TRBJ2-1, with TRBD2 matching over 9 bases. Germline V gene sequence: CDR1 DFQATT, CDR2 SNEGSKA (reference sequence). The CDR3 contains 15 residues. In DNA, the CDR3 is TGCAGTGCCCCCCTTGGGACTAGCATCTACAATCAGCAGTTCTTC. Translated: CSAPLGTSIYNQQFF.

As regards this clonotype: The junction departs from the called germline gene at one end, perhaps through a read error. This CDR3 reads CASSLDPDRLKAHF. CDR3 in DNA: TGTGCCAGCAGCTTAGATCCGGACAGACTCAAAGCCCACTTC. The chain has TRBV7-2 and TRBJ2-7; D perhaps matches TRBD1 (6 bases). CDR1 and CDR2 (germline): SGHTA, FQGNSA. The CDR3 loop spans 14 amino acids. Filled out from reference TRBV7-2 and TRBJ2-7, the complete variable domain reads GAGVSQSPSNKVTEKGKDVELRCDPISGHTALYWYRQSLGQGLEFLIYFQGNSAPDKSGLPSDRFSAERTGGSVSTLTIQRTQQEDSAVYLCASSLDPDRLKAHFGPGTRLTVT.

This clonotype was seen many times. The genes are TRBV6-1 and TRBJ2-7; 9 nucleotides match TRBD2. Trimming cost V 6 bases and J 6 bases; bases outside gene matches: 3. The CDR3 runs to 12 residues. CDR1 is MNHNS and CDR2 is SASEGT in the germline V gene. The CDR3 DNA follows: TGTGCCAGCAGGGGGACTAGCCGCGAGCAGTACTTC. Translating it yields CASRGTSREQYF.

The table lists this clonotype with many counts. This rearrangement joins TRBV6-5 to TRBJ1-6; TRBD1 matches 7 bases. The germline gives CDR1 MNHEY, CDR2 SVGAGI. After removal of 4 bases from V and 5 bases from J, the junction contained 5 bases not matched to a gene. CDR3 length equals 15 residues. The CDR3 bases are TGTGCCAGCAGTTCTGACAGGGTTAATAATTCACCCCTCCACTTT. Amino acid sequence: CASSSDRVNNSPLHF.

The table lists this clonotype with a few counts. The chain links TRBV6-1 to TRBJ2-1; D possibly corresponds to TRBD2 (6 bases). CDR1 and CDR2 (germline): MNHNS, SASEGT. Trimming cost V 7 bases and J 0 bases, with 13 bases left between them. The CDR3 contains 15 residues. CDR3 loop: CASIIAASSYNEQFF. The CDR3 bases are TGTGCCAGCATTATAGCGGCGAGCTCCTACAATGAGCAGTTCTTC.

This chain joins TRBV19 and TRBJ2-7, with D tentatively TRBD2 (6 bases). Trimming left V 4 bases short and J 6 bases short, with 13 bases between. The germline CDR1 and CDR2 sequences are LNHDA and SQIVND (reference sequence). CDR3 length: 13 amino acids. In DNA form, the CDR3 reads TGTGCCAGTAGTACTCTTGGGGGGTTCGAGCAGTACTTC. Translating gives CASSTLGGFEQYF.

Details on this clonotype: This may be a read error: a much more frequent sequence differs by one nucleotide. This is likely a read error, given that the CDR3 carries no conserved phenylalanine or tryptophan at its end. CDR3 DNA sequence: TGTGCCAGCAGCAGAGCGGAGGGTGGGGCAGATACGCAGTATTCT. As protein: CASSRAEGGADTQYS. The chain has TRBV7-6 and TRBJ2-3; D may be TRBD2 (6 bases). Looked up from germline, CDR1 is SGHVS and CDR2 is FNYEAQ. This CDR3 has 15 amino acids. The V gene lost 5 bases and the J gene lost 4 bases, with 16 bases spanning the gap.

The chain uses TRBV10-3 and TRBJ2-1; 10 bases align to TRBD2. CDR3 length equals 16 residues. J was trimmed by 7 bases and V by 0 bases; bases with no gene match: 6. Germline assignment: CDR1 ENHRY and CDR2 SYGVKD. The CDR3, as DNA: TGTGCCATCAGTGAGTCCCTAGCGGGAGTAATAAATGAGCAGTTCTTC. Its translation is CAISESLAGVINEQFF.

In this sample, this clonotype turned up once. A much larger clone sits a single nucleotide away, making a read error possible. The rearrangement links TRBV11-2 to TRBJ1-4; 8 bases fit TRBD1. Germline V CDR1 and CDR2: SGHAT, FQNNGV. This CDR3 is built from 15 residues. The CDR3 here is CASSLGRGPNEKPFF. CDR3 nucleotides: TGTGCCAGCAGCTTAGGCAGGGGGCCTAATGAAAAACCGTTTTTT.

The chain is built from TRBV2 and TRBJ2-7, with D hard to call. The germline CDR1 and CDR2 sequences are SNHLY and FYNNEI. This CDR3 has 12 residues. The V and J ends lost 4 bases and 5 bases respectively, with 9 bases between them. The CDR3 sequence: CASSAGLDEQYF. CDR3 bases: TGTGCCAGCAGTGCCGGGTTGGACGAGCAGTACTTC.

There are many counts of this clonotype. The rearrangement uses TRBV12-3 or TRBV12-4 and TRBJ1-2; 7 nucleotides align to TRBD1. Trimming took 6 bases from V and 2 from J; bases not matched to a gene: 9. The CDR3 has 15 amino acids. The CDR3 DNA reads as TGTGCCAGCAGCCCACAGGGGCTAGGGAACTATGGCTACACCTTC. It is translated as CASSPQGLGNYGYTF.

The V call is TRBV19, the J call TRBJ2-6, with TRBD1 as a possible D gene (6 bases). The V end was cut by 3 bases, the J end by 6 bases, with 12 bases between. CDR1 and CDR2 (germline): LNHDA, SQIVND (reference sequence). The length of the CDR3 is 15 residues. The CDR3 loop reads CASSMYSGEANVLTF. The CDR3 coding sequence is TGTGCCAGTAGTATGTACTCAGGGGAGGCCAACGTCCTGACTTTC. The full variable domain, in which reference TRBV19 and TRBJ2-6 provide the parts outside the CDR3, is DGGITQSPKYLFRKEGQNVTLSCEQNLNHDAMYWYRQDPGQGLRLIYYSQIVNDFQKGDIAEGYSVSREKKESFPLTVTSAQKNPTAFYLCASSMYSGEANVLTFGAGSRLTVL.

At least ten counts were recorded for this clonotype. V and J are TRBV20-1 and TRBJ2-2; 9 nucleotides line up with TRBD1. This CDR3 contains 16 residues. The germline gives CDR1 DFQATT, CDR2 SNEGSKA (reference sequence). J gave up 4 bases and V 7 bases, and 13 bases lay outside the gene matches. The DNA for the CDR3 is TGCAGTGTCCTATCACCGGGACAGGGTCCCACCGGGGAGCTGTTTTTT. This sequence encodes CSVLSPGQGPTGELFF.

This clonotype was seen at least ten times. The chain uses TRBV20-1 and TRBJ1-1; D is perhaps TRBD1 (6 bases). Trimming took off 3 bases at V and 1 base at J, with 18 bases between the two ends. This CDR3 comprises 16 residues. Germline V gene data show CDR1 as DFQATT and CDR2 as SNEGSKA (reference sequence). Written as DNA, the CDR3 is TGCAGTGCTAGGACCGGGGGGGCGTTTGGGAACACTGAAGCTTTCTTT. It encodes CSARTGGAFGNTEAFF.

This clonotype was detected a few times. The chain employs TRBV29-1 and TRBJ1-4, with D hard to call. In germline, CDR1 is SQVTM, CDR2 ANQGSEA. This CDR3 is 11 amino acids long. Trimming shortened V by 5 bases and J by 4 bases, and 5 bases separated the two germline ends. CDR3: CSVFRNEKLFF. The DNA for the CDR3 is TGCAGCGTTTTTCGTAATGAAAAACTGTTTTTT.